These 20 T cell receptor beta chains were sequenced from one sample in a study of regulatory T cells in long-lasting Graves disease. This sample's time point: newly diagnosed GD, antithyroid drugs for less than 3 months. The TCR library was made from RNA that had been extracted from PBMCs in TRIzol. In building TCR beta libraries, iRepertoire HTBI primers were used together with Arm-PCR of CDR3 regions. TCRdb called the multiplex PCR reads again in MiXCR, with one record for every CDR3 protein. Of around 420,000 distinct CDR3 sequences listed, about 16% are singletons. Sample: peripheral blood mononuclear cells (PBMCs), taken at new diagnosis, from a patient treated with antithyroid drugs. The source is a female donor with Graves disease.

The chain carries TRBV6-1 and TRBJ2-2; D gene unclear. The CDR3 contains 10 residues. The V gene lost 8 bases and the J gene lost 6 bases, with 4 bases spanning the gap. Germline V gives CDR1 MNHNS, CDR2 SASEGT. CDR3 amino acids: CASSAGELFF. The DNA of the CDR3 is TGTGCCAGCTCAGCCGGGGAGCTGTTTTTT.

The rearrangement links TRBV9 to TRBJ2-4, with D tentatively TRBD2 (6 bases). Per germline, CDR1 SGDLS and CDR2 YYNGEE. The CDR3 sequence is 14 residues long. The V and J ends lost 4 bases and 9 bases respectively, with 17 bases between them. CDR3 sequence: CASSPGLERTIQYF. In DNA form, the CDR3 reads TGTGCCAGCAGCCCGGGACTCGAGAGAACCATTCAGTACTTC.

This clonotype was detected ten times or more. The chain links TRBV20-1 to TRBJ2-7, with TRBD2 matching 9 bases. The CDR3 length is 15 residues. Germline assignment: CDR1 DFQATT and CDR2 SNEGSKA (reference sequence). Trimming removed 5 bases from V and 1 base from J; junction bases left unmatched: 9. CDR3 residues: CSALNSGSGSYEQYF. The CDR3 bases are TGCAGTGCTCTGAATAGCGGGAGTGGGTCCTACGAGCAGTACTTC.

This clonotype came up many times. The chain combines TRBV6-1 with TRBJ1-1; D gene unclear. This CDR3 has 13 residues. Trimming cost V 8 bases and J 3 bases, with 13 bases left between them. CDR1 is MNHNS and CDR2 is SASEGT in the germline V gene. This CDR3 reads CASGREAYTEAFF. CDR3 coding DNA: TGTGCCAGCGGGCGGGAGGCTTACACTGAAGCTTTCTTT.

This clonotype was found many times. V usage is TRBV6-1 and J usage is TRBJ1-5, with 8 bases identical to TRBD1. Germline CDR1 reads MNHNS; CDR2 reads SASEGT. The CDR3 has 15 residues. V shed 6 bases, J shed 2 bases, and the junction held 6 bases outside the gene matches. CDR3 nucleotide sequence: TGTGCCAGCAGGGCGGACAGGGCGGGCAATCAGCCCCAGCATTTT. This gives the protein CASRADRAGNQPQHF.

In its sample, this clonotype was seen many times. CDR3 loop: CASRSGTSGSSYEQYF. CDR3 DNA sequence: TGTGCCAGCAGATCAGGGACTAGCGGGAGTTCCTACGAGCAGTACTTC. The chain uses TRBV12-3 or TRBV12-4 and TRBJ2-7, with 14 bases aligning to TRBD2. Trimming took 6 bases from V and 1 from J; bases not matched to a gene: 5. The CDR3 contains 16 residues.

This clonotype was counted ten times or more. The chain is built from TRBV12-5 and TRBJ2-5, with a possible D match to TRBD2 (6 bases). The germline CDR1 and CDR2 sequences are LGHNT and FRNRAP. V was trimmed by 8 bases and J by 4 bases, leaving 11 bases between them. The CDR3 runs to 12 residues. CDR3 region: CASRGEVETQYF. The DNA for the CDR3 is TGTGCTAGTCGAGGGGAGGTAGAGACCCAGTACTTC. The full variable domain, with the rest looked up from reference TRBV12-5 and TRBJ2-5, is DARVTQTPRHKVTEMGQEVTMRCQPILGHNTVFWYRQTMMQGLELLAYFRNRAPLDDSGMPKDRFSAEMPDATLATLKIQPSEPRDSAVYFCASRGEVETQYFGPGTRLLVL.

This clonotype was seen a handful of times. The rearrangement uses TRBV6-1 and TRBJ2-3; TRBD2 might be the D (5 bases). This CDR3 is built from 15 residues. CDR1 and CDR2 from the germline V gene are MNHNS and SASEGT. V lost 6 bases and J lost 0, with 13 bases in between. CDR3 in amino acids: CASSTPRVSTDTQYF. CDR3 DNA sequence: TGTGCCAGCAGCACCCCGCGGGTCAGCACAGATACGCAGTATTTT.

This clonotype was counted at least ten times. The V call is TRBV5-1, the J call TRBJ2-1, with TRBD2 identical over 11 bases. CDR1 SGHRS and CDR2 YFSETQ come from the germline V gene. The V and J ends lost 2 bases and 2 bases, in that order; junction bases with no gene match: 9. The CDR3 contains 18 residues. Here the CDR3 DNA reads TGCGCCAGCAGCTTATCGGCTAGCGGGAGGTCACCCTACAATGAGCAGTTCTTC. Amino acid sequence: CASSLSASGRSPYNEQFF.

The gene calls are TRBV19 and TRBJ1-5, with D tentatively TRBD1 (6 bases). The CDR3 is 16 amino acids. Germline loops: CDR1 LNHDA, CDR2 SQIVND (reference sequence). V dropped 5 bases and J dropped 0 bases, with 14 bases sitting between them. The CDR3 DNA follows: TGTGCCAGTAGTCCTCAGCGGACAGTTAGCAATCAGCCCCAGCATTTT. Amino acids: CASSPQRTVSNQPQHF.

There are many counts of this clonotype. CDR3 bases: TGTGCCAGCAGTCCTGCGGACGAGACCCAGTACTTC. Encoded protein: CASSPADETQYF. The chain is built from TRBV6-2 or TRBV6-3 and TRBJ2-5; the D is unclear. Trimming removed 5 bases at V and 5 bases at J, with 9 bases between. This CDR3 region has 12 residues. The V gene's germline CDR1 is MNHEY and CDR2 SVGEGT.

The sample holds one count of this clonotype. The chain couples TRBV6-2 or TRBV6-3 to TRBJ2-3, with D maybe TRBD2 (6 bases). Trimming took off 6 bases at V and 4 bases at J, with 11 bases between the two ends. This CDR3 comprises 13 residues. From germline, CDR1 is MNHEY and CDR2 SVGEGT. DNA for the CDR3: TGTGCCAGCAGGCTAGCGATGCCAGATACGCAGTATTTT. Translating gives CASRLAMPDTQYF.

V is TRBV12-3 or TRBV12-4 and J is TRBJ1-4; D ambiguous. V was clipped by 6 bases and J by 0 bases, with 11 bases between them. The CDR3 is 15 residues long. CDR3 sequence (DNA): TGTGCCAGCAGGCGGACCCAAGCAACTAATGAAAAACTGTTTTTT. Translation gives CASRRTQATNEKLFF.

This clonotype was found many times. The chain carries TRBV6-9 and TRBJ1-5; D gene unclear. Germline V gene sequence: CDR1 MNHGY, CDR2 SVAAGI. The V and J ends lost 3 bases and 7 bases respectively, with 16 bases between them. The CDR3 is 15 residues long. CDR3 amino acids: CASSYRVGFSQPQHF. Here the CDR3 DNA reads TGTGCCAGCAGTTACCGGGTTGGTTTCAGCCAGCCCCAGCATTTT.

This clonotype showed up just a few times. This chain uses TRBV9 with TRBJ1-1; weak D call: TRBD1 (6 bases). Germline V gene lookup returns CDR1 SGDLS and CDR2 YYNGEE. Trimming took 2 bases from V and 3 from J, leaving 11 bases between them. There are 14 residues in the CDR3. The CDR3 sequence: CASSVSGGYTEAFF. CDR3 nucleotides: TGTGCCAGCAGCGTTTCGGGGGGCTACACTGAAGCTTTCTTT.

The chain couples TRBV11-2 to TRBJ2-4; 11 positions match TRBD2. The J call could be wrong; TRBJ2-1 is a better fit for the DNA end. The germline V gene has CDR1 SGHAT and CDR2 FQNNGV. This CDR3 spans 14 amino acids. The CDR3 reads CASRLAGDRGEQFF. DNA for the CDR3: TGTGCCAGCAGACTAGCGGGAGATAGAGGTGAGCAGTTCTTC.

The chain couples TRBV19 to TRBJ1-1; possibly TRBD1 for D (6 bases). Germline V CDR1 and CDR2: LNHDA, SQIVND (reference sequence). The CDR3 covers 12 residues. Trimming took 10 bases from V and 1 from J, leaving 10 bases between them. The CDR3 DNA reads TGTGCCACCTTGGACAGGAACACTGAAGCTTTCTTT. Translating it yields CATLDRNTEAFF.

This clonotype has a handful of counts. The V and J genes are TRBV3-1 and TRBJ2-2; no definite D call. Trimming removed 6 bases at V and 5 bases at J, with 10 bases between. The CDR3 loop spans 13 amino acids. In germline, CDR1 is LGHDT, CDR2 YNNKEL (reference sequence). In DNA form, the CDR3 reads TGTGCCAGCAGACCCGACGGGACCGGGGAGCTGTTTTTT. Residues: CASRPDGTGELFF.

This clonotype was seen many times. The chain has TRBV6-9 and TRBJ2-7, with 11 bases matching TRBD2. The V gene end was trimmed by 3 bases and the J gene end by 4 bases; junction bases not matched to a gene: 11. Germline CDR1 and CDR2: MNHGY and SVAAGI. The CDR3 runs to 17 residues. The DNA of the CDR3 is TGTGCCAGCAGTTACTCTACTAGCGGGAGAGAATATTACGAGCAGTACTTC. This sequence encodes CASSYSTSGREYYEQYF.

This clonotype was counted many times. The genes are TRBV20-1 and TRBJ2-7, with TRBD2 identical over 14 bases. Germline trimming cut 6 bases from V and 1 base from J; bases unmatched to any gene: 14. This CDR3 has 18 amino acids. Germline V gene lookup returns CDR1 DFQATT and CDR2 SNEGSKA (reference sequence). The CDR3 DNA reads TGCAGTGCCCTGACTAGCGGGAGGGCCCTTGGCCCTTCCTACGAGCAGTACTTC. This codes for CSALTSGRALGPSYEQYF.